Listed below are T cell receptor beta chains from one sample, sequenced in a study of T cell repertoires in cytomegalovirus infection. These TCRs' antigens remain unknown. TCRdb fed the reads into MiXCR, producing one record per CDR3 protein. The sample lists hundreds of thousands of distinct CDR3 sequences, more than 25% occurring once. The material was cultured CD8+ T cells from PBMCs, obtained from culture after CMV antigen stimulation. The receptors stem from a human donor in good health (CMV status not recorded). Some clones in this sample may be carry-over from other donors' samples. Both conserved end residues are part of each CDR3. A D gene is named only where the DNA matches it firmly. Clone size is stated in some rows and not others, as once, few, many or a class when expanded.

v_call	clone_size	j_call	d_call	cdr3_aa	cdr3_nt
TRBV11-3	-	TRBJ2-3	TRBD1	CASSSSGTETDTQYF	TGTGCCAGCAGCTCATCCGGGACAGAAACAGATACGCAGTATTTT
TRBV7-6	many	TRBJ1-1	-	CASSYRTENTEAFF	TGTGCCAGCAGCTATAGGACGGAGAACACTGAAGCTTTCTTT
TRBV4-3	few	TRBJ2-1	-	CASSQDKLGGRGPSWGDEQFF	TGCGCCAGCAGCCAAGATAAATTGGGGGGCAGGGGCCCCTCATGGGGCGATGAGCAGTTCTTC
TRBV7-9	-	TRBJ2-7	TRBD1	CASQGASDQYF	TGTGCCTCACAGGGGGCATCAGATCAGTACTTC
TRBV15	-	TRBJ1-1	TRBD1	CATSRDRAMNTEAFF	TGTGCCACCAGCAGGGACAGGGCCATGAACACTGAAGCTTTCTTT
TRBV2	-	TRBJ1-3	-	CASSEQWKGNTIYF	TGTGCCAGCAGTGAACAATGGAAAGGAAACACCATATATTTT
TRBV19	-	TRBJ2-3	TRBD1	CASSRKQGRADTQYF	TGTGCCAGTAGTAGGAAACAGGGGCGTGCAGATACGCAGTATTTT
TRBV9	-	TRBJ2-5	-	CASSVGDVFLQETQYF	TGTGCCAGCAGCGTAGGGGATGTCTTCCTACAAGAGACCCAGTACTTC
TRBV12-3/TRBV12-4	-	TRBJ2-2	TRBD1	CASSGTGASTGELFF	TGTGCCAGCAGTGGGACAGGGGCCTCCACCGGGGAGCTGTTTTTT
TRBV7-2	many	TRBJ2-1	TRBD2	CASRMTSGYNEQFF	TGTGCCAGCAGAATGACTAGCGGGTACAATGAGCAGTTCTTC
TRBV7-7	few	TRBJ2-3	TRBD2	CASSSGPSGGTDTQYF	TGTGCTAGCAGCTCGGGGCCTAGCGGGGGCACAGATACGCAGTATTTT
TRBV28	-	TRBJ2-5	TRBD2	CASSFPTSGRAFGTQYF	TGTGCCAGCAGTTTTCCGACTAGCGGGCGGGCCTTTGGGACCCAGTACTTC
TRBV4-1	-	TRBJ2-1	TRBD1	CASSQEAWQGVGNEQFF	TGCGCCAGCAGCCAAGAAGCTTGGCAGGGGGTCGGCAATGAGCAGTTCTTC
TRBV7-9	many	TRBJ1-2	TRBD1	CASIGGQGASAGYTF	TGTGCCAGCATCGGGGGACAGGGGGCTTCGGCTGGCTACACCTTC
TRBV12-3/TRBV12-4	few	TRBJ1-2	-	CASSPGRWGYTF	TGTGCCAGCAGCCCAGGCAGGTGGGGCTACACCTTC
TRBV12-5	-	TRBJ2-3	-	CASGLRTGITDTQYF	TGTGCTAGTGGTTTGAGGACGGGAATCACAGATACGCAGTATTTT
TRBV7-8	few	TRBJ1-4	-	CASSLDGSTNEKLFF	TGTGCCAGCAGCCTAGATGGGTCAACTAATGAAAAACTGTTTTTT
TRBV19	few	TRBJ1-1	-	CASSWALGDTEAFF	TGTGCCAGTAGTTGGGCGTTGGGGGACACTGAAGCTTTCTTT
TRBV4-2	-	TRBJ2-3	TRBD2	CASSQVGLAETDTQYF	TGTGCCAGCAGCCAAGTTGGACTAGCGGAAACAGATACGCAGTATTTT
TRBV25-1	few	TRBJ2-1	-	CASSVSLSSYNEQFF	TGTGCCAGCAGTGTCAGCCTGAGCTCCTACAATGAGCAGTTCTTC
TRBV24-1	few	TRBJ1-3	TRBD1	CATSERWTEGARRGNTIYF	TGTGCCACCAGCGAAAGATGGACGGAGGGGGCGCGTCGGGGAAACACCATATATTTT
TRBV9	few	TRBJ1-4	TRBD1	CASTSGDSYNEKLFF	TGTGCCAGCACCAGCGGGGACAGCTATAATGAAAAACTGTTTTTT
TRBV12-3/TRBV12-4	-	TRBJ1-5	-	CASGTGYNQPQHF	TGTGCCAGCGGAACAGGGTACAATCAGCCCCAGCATTTT
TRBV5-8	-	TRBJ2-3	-	CASIPIGGSTDTQYF	TGTGCCAGCATCCCGATTGGCGGGAGCACAGATACGCAGTATTTT
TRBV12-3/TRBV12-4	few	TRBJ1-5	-	CASRDGYNQPQHF	TGTGCCAGCAGAGACGGATACAATCAGCCCCAGCATTTT
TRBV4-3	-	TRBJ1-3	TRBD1	CASSPGTGGVGNTIYF	TGCGCCAGCAGCCCCGGGACAGGGGGCGTCGGAAACACCATATATTTT
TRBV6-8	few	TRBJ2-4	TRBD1	CASGQGAGTKNIQYF	TGTGCCAGCGGACAGGGGGCTGGGACCAAAAACATTCAGTACTTC
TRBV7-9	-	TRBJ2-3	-	CAADTQYF	TGTGCGGCCGATACGCAGTATTTT